The next 27 T cell receptor beta chains were all read from a single sample in a study of blood T cell repertoires in COVID-19. The method was immunoSEQ multiplex PCR; TCRdb's version includes in-frame clones alone and lacks a portion of them. The sample records just under 55,000 clones, roughly four fifths being singletons. The material sequenced was peripheral blood. The receptors derive from a woman aged 55-75 years with acute or convalescent COVID-19.

This sequence joins TRBV30 and TRBJ2-7; D not resolved. The CDR3 contains 13 residues. V gave up 1 base and J gave up 3 bases, with 10 bases separating them. The germline V gene has CDR1 GTSNPN and CDR2 SVGIG (reference sequence). For the CDR3, the DNA is TGTGCCTGGAGTGCCCTCGGTATCTACGAGCAGTACTTC. It specifies CAWSALGIYEQYF.

The genes are TRBV15 and TRBJ1-6, with 8 bases matching TRBD1. The germline V gene encodes CDR1 LNHNV and CDR2 YYDKDF (reference sequence). The CDR3 sequence is 14 residues long. V was pared by 3 bases and J by 9 bases, with 4 bases of the junction left unmatched. The chain's CDR3 is CATSRDRDGSPLHF. CDR3 sequence (DNA): TGTGCCACCAGCAGGGACAGGGATGGTTCACCCCTCCACTTT.

The J gene is TRBJ1-6, the V gene TRBV11-1; D call uncertain. The V and J ends lost 5 bases and 2 bases respectively, with 7 bases between them. Germline-derived CDR1 and CDR2 are SGHAT and FQDESV (reference sequence). The CDR3 runs to 14 residues. The CDR3 here is CASSTRAYNSPLHF. The DNA for the CDR3 is TGTGCCAGCAGCACCCGGGCCTATAATTCACCCCTCCACTTT.

The chain uses TRBV15 and TRBJ1-2, with D possibly being TRBD1 (6 bases). This CDR3 comprises 13 residues. V lost 0 bases, J lost 8 bases, and 10 bases lay in between. Germline CDR1 reads LNHNV; CDR2 reads YYDKDF (reference sequence). CDR3 loop: CATSRDSRGGYTF. The CDR3 region has the DNA TGTGCCACCAGCAGAGATTCCAGGGGCGGCTACACCTTC.

The gene calls are TRBV5-1 and TRBJ1-2; no firm D call. The CDR3 loop spans 13 amino acids. The V end was cut by 0 bases, the J end by 7 bases, with 10 bases between. Germline CDR1 is SGHRS and CDR2 is YFSETQ. The CDR3 here is CASSLDLGVGYTF. The CDR3 DNA follows: TGCGCCAGCAGCTTGGATCTCGGGGTTGGCTACACCTTC.

The chain carries TRBV3-1 (or the pseudogene TRBV3-2) and TRBJ1-2, with 7 positions matching TRBD1. V was pared by 4 bases and J by 4 bases, with 6 bases of the junction left unmatched. This CDR3 is 14 amino acids long. Germline CDR1 reads LGHDT; CDR2 reads YNNKEL (reference sequence). The CDR3, as DNA: TGTGCCAGCAGCCCGCCAGCAGGGGGCTATGGCTACACCTTC. Its translation: CASSPPAGGYGYTF.

This clone was observed a handful of times. This chain links TRBV11-2 with TRBJ2-1; TRBD2 is a possible D gene (6 bases). With 4 bases removed from V and 8 bases from J, the gap between germline ends came to 15 bases. Per germline, CDR1 SGHAT and CDR2 FQNNGV. CDR3 length equals 14 residues. CDR3 sequence reads: CASSSLASVHEQFF. The CDR3 region has the DNA TGTGCCAGCAGCTCTTTGGCTAGCGTACATGAGCAGTTCTTC.

The genes are TRBV6-5 and TRBJ2-4; 9 bases are shared with TRBD1. Looked up from germline, CDR1 is MNHEY and CDR2 is SVGAGI. V lost 4 bases to trimming and J lost 1 base; unmatched junction nucleotides: 5. The CDR3 spans 16 residues. The CDR3 nucleotides read TGTGCCAGCAGTTTTACAGACAGGGGGGCCAAAAACATTCAGTACTTC. Translated: CASSFTDRGAKNIQYF.

The chain is built from TRBV11-1 and TRBJ2-5; D is possibly TRBD2 (5 bases). The CDR3 totals 15 residues. Germline V lookup: CDR1 SGHAT, CDR2 FQDESV (reference sequence). V lost 6 bases to trimming and J lost 2 bases, with 16 bases between them. The CDR3 DNA sequence: TGTGCCAGCAGTTTTAGCGTCGAGGAGCAAGAGACCCAGTACTTC. Translation gives CASSFSVEEQETQYF.

This clone showed up just once. The chain recombines TRBV7-3 with TRBJ2-1, with TRBD2 matching 9 bases. CDR3 length equals 22 residues. CDR1 and CDR2 (germline): SGHTA, FQGTGA. V was pared by 5 bases and J by 6 bases, with 29 bases of the junction left unmatched. CDR3 region: CASSPWVRTSVSPGGRVNEQFF. The CDR3 DNA follows: TGTGCCAGCAGCCCTTGGGTTAGGACTAGCGTCTCCCCCGGCGGGCGGGTCAATGAGCAGTTCTTC.

The V call is TRBV6-5, the J call TRBJ1-2, with D unclear. Germline loops: CDR1 MNHEY, CDR2 SVGAGI. With 3 bases removed from V and 3 bases from J, the gap between germline ends came to 17 bases. The CDR3 runs 16 residues. The CDR3 loop is CASSYWAVNTDYGYTF. In nucleotides, the CDR3 is TGTGCCAGCAGTTATTGGGCCGTTAACACCGACTATGGCTACACCTTC.

This sequence joins TRBV9 and TRBJ1-5, with no clear D. Per germline, CDR1 SGDLS and CDR2 YYNGEE. The CDR3 contains 13 residues. With 4 bases removed from V and 2 bases from J, the gap between germline ends came to 7 bases. The CDR3 spells CASSPTGNQPQHF. Here the CDR3 DNA reads TGTGCCAGCAGCCCGACTGGCAATCAGCCCCAGCATTTT.

The CDR3: CASSLVGHDRGGLYGYTF. The DNA of the CDR3 is TGTGCCAGCAGCTTAGTCGGCCACGACAGGGGAGGACTCTATGGCTACACCTTC. The rearrangement joins TRBV7-8 to TRBJ1-2; 8 nucleotides line up with TRBD1. Germline V lookup: CDR1 SGHVS, CDR2 FQNEAQ. The CDR3 covers 18 residues. J gave up 4 bases and V 1 base, and 14 bases lay outside the gene matches. Full variable domain (rest looked up from reference TRBV7-8 and TRBJ1-2): GAGVSQSPRYKVAKRGQDVALRCDPISGHVSLFWYQQALGQGPEFLTYFQNEAQLDKSGLPSDRFFAERPEGSVSTLKIQRTQQEDSAVYLCASSLVGHDRGGLYGYTFGSGTRLTVV.

V and J are TRBV2 and TRBJ2-3; 7 bases are a match to TRBD1. CDR3 length equals 13 residues. Losses at the gene ends were 4 bases for V and 13 bases for J; bases not matched to a gene: 11. The germline V gene has CDR1 SNHLY and CDR2 FYNNEI. The CDR3 DNA reads as TGTGCCAGCAGTGCGATTACAGGGGCCAGGGAGTATTTT. Protein sequence: CASSAITGAREYF.

J is TRBJ2-6 and V is TRBV29-1; TRBD1 is a possible D gene (6 bases). This CDR3 contains 16 residues. The germline V gene encodes CDR1 SQVTM and CDR2 ANQGSEA. Trimming stripped 6 bases from V and 2 bases from J, with 17 bases between. CDR3 amino acids: CSVRGTGQAGANVLTF. Here the CDR3 DNA reads TGCAGCGTACGAGGAACAGGGCAAGCTGGGGCCAACGTCCTGACTTTC.

To note about this clone: The germline gene is not matched at one end of the junction; a read error may be the cause. The J gene is TRBJ1-2, the V gene TRBV2; weak D call: TRBD1 (5 bases). This CDR3 region has 13 residues. The V gene's germline CDR1 is SNHLY and CDR2 FYNNEI. The CDR3 here is CASREGADYGYTF. The CDR3 coding sequence is TGTGCCAGCAGGGAAGGGGCAGACTATGGCTACACCTTC.

This clone was observed a single time. The gene calls are TRBV18 and TRBJ1-2, with D hard to call. Trimming took 2 bases from V and 0 from J, leaving 10 bases between them. The CDR3 loop spans 15 amino acids. Germline-derived CDR1 and CDR2 are KGHSH and LQKENI. This CDR3 reads CASSPDTRTNYGYTF. In DNA form, the CDR3 reads TGTGCCAGCTCACCAGACACTAGGACTAACTATGGCTACACCTTC.

The chain joins TRBV2 to TRBJ1-4; TRBD1 agrees at 9 bases. With 5 bases clipped from V and 6 bases from J, the junction kept 19 bases outside the gene matches. Germline CDR1 reads SNHLY; CDR2 reads FYNNEI. The CDR3 has 19 residues. The CDR3 DNA reads as TGTGCCAGCAGTTCTCCAGTTGGGGCAGTCCGGACAGGGGATGAAAAACTGTTTTTT. This encodes CASSSPVGAVRTGDEKLFF.

The CDR3 spells CAIDRVPGGSPLHF. The CDR3 DNA is TGTGCCATCGACAGGGTCCCAGGAGGGTCACCCCTCCACTTT. The rearrangement uses TRBV19 and TRBJ1-6, with 7 bases that match TRBD1. This CDR3 is 14 amino acids long. V trimming: 10 bases; J trimming: 10 bases; junction bases outside the gene matches: 13. The germline V gene encodes CDR1 LNHDA and CDR2 SQIVND (reference sequence).

This clone was counted a few times. The genes are TRBV19 and TRBJ2-6, with a weak D call TRBD1 (6 bases). Trimming left V 4 bases short and J 0 bases short, with 13 bases between. Germline V gives CDR1 LNHDA, CDR2 SQIVND (reference sequence). This CDR3 has 17 amino acids. The CDR3 region has the DNA TGTGCCAGTAGTACATCACAGGGCAGCTCTGGGGCCAACGTCCTGACTTTC. It translates to CASSTSQGSSGANVLTF.

The chain recombines TRBV13 with TRBJ1-1; D not certain. CDR1 PRHDT and CDR2 FYEKMQ come from the germline V gene (reference sequence). There are 13 residues in the CDR3. Trimming removed 7 bases at V and 0 bases at J, with 9 bases between. The CDR3: CASKRGVNTEAFF. CDR3 coding DNA: TGTGCCAGCAAGCGGGGTGTGAACACTGAAGCTTTCTTT. Filled out from reference TRBV13 and TRBJ1-1, the complete variable domain reads AAGVIQSPRHLIKEKRETATLKCYPIPRHDTVYWYQQGPGQDPQFLISFYEKMQSDKGSIPDRFSAQQFSDYHSELNMSSLELGDSALYFCASKRGVNTEAFFGQGTRLTVV.

The chain recombines TRBV5-1 with TRBJ1-2; 7 bases match TRBD1. Germline V gene sequence: CDR1 SGHRS, CDR2 YFSETQ. The CDR3 runs to 15 residues. With 4 bases clipped from V and 6 bases from J, the junction kept 12 bases outside the gene matches. CDR3 in DNA: TGCGCCAGCAGCCCCGTAGAGAGGGGGCGGAATGGCTACACCTTC. Encoded protein: CASSPVERGRNGYTF.

The chain combines TRBV6-5 with TRBJ1-2, with D perhaps matching TRBD1 (5 bases). The CDR3 is 15 residues long. Between the trimmed V and J ends, which lost 6 bases and 4 bases, there was a span of 18 bases. CDR1 is MNHEY and CDR2 is SVGAGI in the germline V gene. CDR3 in DNA: TGTGCCAGCAGACCCATGCAGGGCCTCTTCTATGGCTACACCTTC. Its protein product is CASRPMQGLFYGYTF.

This chain joins TRBV7-8 and TRBJ2-7; 10 nucleotides align to TRBD2. CDR3 length: 19 amino acids. The germline V gene encodes CDR1 SGHVS and CDR2 FQNEAQ. J lost 0 bases, V lost 5 bases, and 16 bases had no gene match. The CDR3 here is CASSPLLGLAGADSYEQYF. DNA for the CDR3: TGTGCCAGCAGCCCACTTCTCGGCCTAGCGGGGGCCGACTCCTACGAGCAGTACTTC.

The chain couples TRBV19 to TRBJ1-5, with 7 nucleotides matching TRBD1. The CDR3 covers 17 residues. Germline loops: CDR1 LNHDA, CDR2 SQIVND (reference sequence). V gave up 3 bases and J gave up 4 bases; unmatched junction bases: 12. The CDR3 coding sequence is TGTGCCAGTAGTATTACTAAGGGGGCACCTAGAAATCAGCCCCAGCATTTT. It yields the protein CASSITKGAPRNQPQHF.

The V and J genes are TRBV19 and TRBJ1-2; 7 bases agree with TRBD1. CDR1 is LNHDA, CDR2 SQIVND, per germline (reference sequence). The CDR3 runs 14 residues. V lost 3 bases, J lost 6 bases, and 7 bases stayed unmatched. The CDR3 sequence: CASSIRDSDHGYTF. The CDR3 coding sequence is TGTGCCAGTAGTATTCGGGACAGCGACCATGGCTACACCTTC.

The gene calls are TRBV19 and TRBJ1-2; 8 bases are shared with TRBD1. The CDR3 has 16 amino acids. The V gene end was trimmed by 3 bases and the J gene end by 4 bases; junction bases not matched to a gene: 10. The germline gives CDR1 LNHDA, CDR2 SQIVND (reference sequence). For the CDR3, the DNA is TGTGCCAGTAGTATCCTGGCCCAGGGGGCCGGCTATGGCTACACCTTC. Translated, it gives CASSILAQGAGYGYTF.